This T cell receptor beta chain was sequenced for a study of T cell responses to AZD1222 COVID-19 vaccine. Study-wide context: Samples with a second dose at about 4 or about 12 weeks were pooled together.

Sequencing used immunoSEQ multiplex PCR; TCRdb keeps in-frame clones, though not all of them. The sample gives about 150,000 clones, 90% of which show up once; around 1.9% is in the top ten. Per the germline V gene, CDR1 is MNHEY and CDR2 is SVGEGT. The V gene end was trimmed by 2 bases and the J gene end by 7 bases; junction bases not matched to a gene: 4. The CDR3 has 15 residues. Whole-study findings and limits: Seropositivity was recorded at baseline in only a handful of AZD1222 recipients. Spike-specific TCR breadth and depth rose after two AZD1222 doses. Clonal diversity was possibly underestimated, and the donors were mostly white British, with more females.

About this clone: What it binds is not known.

This material consisted of peripheral blood, taken on day 0 of AZD1222 vaccination. The TCR comes from an adult in good health. V is TRBV6-2 or TRBV6-3 and J is TRBJ2-1; 11 bases map to TRBD2. CDR3 protein: CASSYLSGRDNEQFF. CDR3 DNA: TGTGCCAGCAGTTACCTTAGCGGGAGGGATAATGAGCAGTTCTTC.